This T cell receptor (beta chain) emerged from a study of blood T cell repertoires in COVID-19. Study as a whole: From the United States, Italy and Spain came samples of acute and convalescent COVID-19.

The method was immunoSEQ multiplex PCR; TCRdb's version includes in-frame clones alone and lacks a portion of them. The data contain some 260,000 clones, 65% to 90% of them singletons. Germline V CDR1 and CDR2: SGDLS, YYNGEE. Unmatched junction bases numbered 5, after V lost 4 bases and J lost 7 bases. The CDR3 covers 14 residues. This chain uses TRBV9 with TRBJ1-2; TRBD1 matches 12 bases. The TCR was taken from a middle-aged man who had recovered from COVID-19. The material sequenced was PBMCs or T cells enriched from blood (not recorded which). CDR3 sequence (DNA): TGTGCCAGCAGCCCGGGACAGGGGGCTGGTGGCTACACCTTC. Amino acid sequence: CASSPGQGAGGYTF.